The 17 T cell receptor beta chains presented below share a single source sample, sequenced in a study of CD8+ T cells in alopecia areata. The sequencing template was cDNA reverse transcribed from extracted RNA. Assay: immunoSEQ multiplex PCR; the TCRdb copy retains only in-frame clones and omits some. The sample records 150,000 or so clones, roughly 50% being singletons. Sequencing was done on a sample of CD4+ T cells sorted from blood. Source of these receptors: a human donor with alopecia areata.

This rearrangement joins TRBV5-6 to TRBJ2-1; no reliable D call. In germline, CDR1 is SGHDT, CDR2 YYEEEE. This CDR3 has 11 amino acids. V lost 4 bases, J lost 8 bases, and 7 bases lay in between. The CDR3 region is CASSLHHEQFF. The CDR3 DNA sequence: TGTGCCAGCAGCCTTCACCATGAGCAGTTCTTC.

The J gene is TRBJ2-6, the V gene TRBV6-5; the D gene is possibly TRBD2 (5 bases). V gave up 5 bases and J gave up 1 base, with 9 bases separating them. Per the germline V gene, CDR1 is MNHEY and CDR2 is SVGAGI. The CDR3 length is 15 residues. CDR3 region: CASSTTGSGANVLTF. The CDR3 region has the DNA TGTGCCAGCAGTACGACGGGGTCTGGGGCCAACGTCCTGACTTTC.

The chain is built from TRBV29-1 and TRBJ2-2; TRBD1 is a possible D gene (6 bases). There are 14 residues in the CDR3. Trimming cost V 5 bases and J 2 bases, with 12 bases left between them. In germline, CDR1 is SQVTM, CDR2 ANQGSEA. CDR3 residues: CSVLSGQNTGELFF. The CDR3 DNA sequence: TGCAGCGTTCTCTCGGGACAAAACACCGGGGAGCTGTTTTTT.

This clone has a single count. The gene calls are TRBV28 and TRBJ2-5; D is tentatively TRBD1 or TRBD2 (5 bases each). Germline V gene sequence: CDR1 MDHEN, CDR2 SYDVKM. The CDR3 sequence is 13 residues long. Trimming stripped 6 bases from V and 4 bases from J, with 12 bases between. The chain's CDR3 is CASSRGTTETQYF. Written as DNA, the CDR3 is TGTGCCAGCAGCAGAGGGACCACAGAGACCCAGTACTTC.

This chain joins TRBV29-1 and TRBJ1-1; the D is unclear. This CDR3 contains 11 residues. From germline, CDR1 is SQVTM and CDR2 ANQGSEA. V was pared by 1 base and J by 11 bases, with 11 bases between. CDR3 sequence: CSVEAGRRAFF. The CDR3 nucleotides read TGCAGCGTTGAAGCCGGTAGAAGGGCTTTCTTT.

A few counts support this clone. The V call is TRBV11-2, the J call TRBJ2-7; unclear D gene. Trimming removed 5 bases at V and 3 bases at J, with 5 bases between. This CDR3 comprises 11 residues. Germline CDR1 reads SGHAT; CDR2 reads FQNNGV. CDR3: CASSANYEQYF. CDR3 coding DNA: TGTGCCAGCAGCGCCAACTACGAGCAGTACTTC.

This clone was counted between two and nine times. V usage is TRBV29-1 and J usage is TRBJ1-1, with 7 bases identical to TRBD1. Germline V gene lookup returns CDR1 SQVTM and CDR2 ANQGSEA. The CDR3 contains 14 residues. V lost 6 bases, J lost 5 bases, and 12 bases stayed unmatched. CDR3 amino acids: CSVMTTGVRTEAFF. The CDR3, as DNA: TGCAGCGTCATGACCACAGGGGTAAGAACTGAAGCTTTCTTT.

This clone was found a few times. Without the conserved terminal phenylalanine or tryptophan, this CDR3 likely stems from a read error. The DNA is left out, because the CDR3 cannot be placed on it with certainty; the CDR3 is given as TCRdb lists it. V gene TRBV30 combines with J gene TRBJ2-7; the table calls TRBD2, which could not be checked here. The CDR3 is 12 residues long, counting both termini. Germline assignment: CDR1 GTSNPN and CDR2 SVGIG (reference sequence). The CDR3: CAWSVSERERVP.

The chain couples TRBV6-5 to TRBJ2-7; 7 bases line up with TRBD1. The CDR3 is made up of 14 amino acids. Losses at the gene ends were 6 bases for V and 4 bases for J; bases not matched to a gene: 9. Looked up from germline, CDR1 is MNHEY and CDR2 is SVGAGI. The chain's CDR3 is CASSLSTGEYEQYF. Written as DNA, the CDR3 is TGTGCCAGCAGCCTGAGTACAGGGGAATACGAGCAGTACTTC.

This chain uses TRBV7-9 with TRBJ2-7; TRBD2 is a possible D gene (5 bases). The CDR3 covers 14 residues. The V gene lost 0 bases and the J gene lost 4 bases, with 10 bases spanning the gap. Germline V lookup: CDR1 SEHNR, CDR2 FQNEAQ (reference sequence). In DNA form, the CDR3 reads TGTGCCAGCAGCTTAGCGGGAGTACAGTACGAGCAGTACTTC. This translates into CASSLAGVQYEQYF.

This clone has more than one count but fewer than ten. This chain uses TRBV29-1 with TRBJ1-2; no clear D. The CDR3 sequence is 14 residues long. Trimming stripped 3 bases from V and 1 base from J, with 12 bases between. Germline CDR1 reads SQVTM; CDR2 reads ANQGSEA. The CDR3 DNA is TGCAGCGTTGATTCACAGTCGGATAACTATGGCTACACCTTC. This encodes CSVDSQSDNYGYTF.

V is TRBV6-1 and J is TRBJ2-1; the match to TRBD2 covers 7 bases. CDR3 size: 11 residues. Per the germline V gene, CDR1 is MNHNS and CDR2 is SASEGT. Unmatched junction bases numbered 7, after V lost 7 bases and J lost 13 bases. The CDR3 spells CASITGTIQFF. The CDR3 DNA follows: TGTGCCAGCATCACCGGGACTATTCAGTTCTTC.

J is TRBJ2-1 and V is TRBV6-1, with TRBD1 identical over 7 bases. Germline lookup yields CDR1 MNHNS and CDR2 SASEGT. This CDR3 spans 16 amino acids. V lost 0 bases to trimming and J lost 7 bases; unmatched junction nucleotides: 9. Here the CDR3 DNA reads TGTGCCAGCAGTGAAGCGAGCACAGGGGTGTGGAATGAGCAGTTCTTC. As protein: CASSEASTGVWNEQFF.

The chain couples TRBV29-1 to TRBJ2-1; TRBD2 matches at 7 bases. V shed 4 bases and J 0 bases; nucleotides not matched to a gene: 6. The CDR3 covers 15 residues. Germline CDR1 reads SQVTM; CDR2 reads ANQGSEA. The CDR3 here is CSVGGGRSSYNEQFF. The DNA for the CDR3 is TGCAGCGTTGGGGGCGGGAGAAGCTCCTACAATGAGCAGTTCTTC.

Worth noting for this clone: One junction end disagrees with the germline gene, perhaps due to a read error. The rearrangement links TRBV7-7 to TRBJ2-1; D gene ambiguous. Germline V gives CDR1 SSHAT, CDR2 FNYEAQ (reference sequence). The CDR3 extends over 16 amino acids. The CDR3 DNA sequence: TGTGCTAGCAGCTTAGATCTGACTGTTTCCTACAATGAGCAGTTCTTC. Protein: CASSLDLTVSYNEQFF.

This chain joins TRBV5-1 and TRBJ1-4, with D tentatively TRBD1 (6 bases). This CDR3 is built from 14 residues. The ends were cut back, 3 bases at V and 8 bases at J, with 14 bases in the middle. Germline V CDR1 and CDR2: SGHRS, YFSETQ. The CDR3 bases are TGCGCCAGCAGCTGGGGGGCTTCTGAGGAAAAACTGTTTTTT. This sequence encodes CASSWGASEEKLFF.

The chain links TRBV11-2 to TRBJ2-4, with D hard to call. CDR1 SGHAT and CDR2 FQNNGV come from the germline V gene. V was cut by 5 bases and J by 1 base, with 6 bases left in between. The CDR3 is 13 amino acids. The chain's CDR3 is CASSQPAKNIQYF. CDR3 nucleotides: TGTGCCAGCAGCCAACCGGCCAAAAACATTCAGTACTTC.